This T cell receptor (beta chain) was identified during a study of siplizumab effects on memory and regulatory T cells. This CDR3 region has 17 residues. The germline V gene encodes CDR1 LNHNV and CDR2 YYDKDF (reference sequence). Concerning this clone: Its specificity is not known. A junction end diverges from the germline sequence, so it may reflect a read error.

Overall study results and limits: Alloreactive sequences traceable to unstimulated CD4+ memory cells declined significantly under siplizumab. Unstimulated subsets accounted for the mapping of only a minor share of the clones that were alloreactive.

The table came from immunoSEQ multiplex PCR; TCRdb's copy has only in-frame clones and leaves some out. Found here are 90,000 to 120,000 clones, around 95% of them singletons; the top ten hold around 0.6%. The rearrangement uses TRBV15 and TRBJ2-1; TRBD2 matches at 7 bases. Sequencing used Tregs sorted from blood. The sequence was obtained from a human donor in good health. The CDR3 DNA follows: TGTGCCGCCAGCAGAGGTACTATTGGCGCTAGCGGTCATGAGCAGTTCTTC. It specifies CAASRGTIGASGHEQFF.